One T cell receptor (beta chain) is described in this entry. It has no known antigen specificity. Base qualities are not recorded, but no much larger clone differs from it by a single base. The CDR3 runs 15 amino acids, cysteine and phenylalanine included. This entry keeps only the CDR3 DNA: 45 bases, framed from base 1. CDR1 and CDR2 are drawn from the germline V gene (reference sequence): SGHKS, YYEKEE. Deletion took 4 bases off V and 6 bases off J, with a span of 20 bases between the germline ends. This record comes from a study of T cell changes during pregnancy in multiple sclerosis (dated by TCRdb to the late 2010s). The study in broad terms: Changes in the T cell repertoire over the course of pregnancy were examined in this study in women with multiple sclerosis.

Libraries were built with the immunoSEQ multiplex PCR assay. The source is immuneACCESS, and TCRdb retained only in-frame sequences with V and J called. Part of the clones is not carried over; for the studies checked, unresolved V genes explain less than half of this, and the remainder is unexplained. The sample table records approximately 40,000 clones; about 87% of these occur just once. The top ten clonotypes cover more than 0.9% of the sample. This TCR derives from a female donor with multiple sclerosis, enrolled in a pregnancy study. The sequence is built from TRBV5-5 and TRBJ2-7, with a tentative D gene TRBD2 over 6 matching bases. The sample here was CD4+ T cells from peripheral blood mononuclear cells, taken in the second trimester of pregnancy. The CDR3 loop reads CASSRGGAHYVEQYF. The nucleotide sequence reads as follows: TGTGCCAGCAGCCGCGGCGGGGCGCATTACGTCGAGCAGTACTTC. The variable domain in full, with residues beyond the CDR3 obtained from the reference TRBV5-5 and TRBJ2-7 genes, is DAGVTQSPTHLIKTRGQQVTLRCSPISGHKSVSWYQQVLGQGPQFIFQYYEKEERGRGNFPDRFSARQFPNYSSELNVNALLLGDSALYLCASSRGGAHYVEQYFGPGTRLTVT.